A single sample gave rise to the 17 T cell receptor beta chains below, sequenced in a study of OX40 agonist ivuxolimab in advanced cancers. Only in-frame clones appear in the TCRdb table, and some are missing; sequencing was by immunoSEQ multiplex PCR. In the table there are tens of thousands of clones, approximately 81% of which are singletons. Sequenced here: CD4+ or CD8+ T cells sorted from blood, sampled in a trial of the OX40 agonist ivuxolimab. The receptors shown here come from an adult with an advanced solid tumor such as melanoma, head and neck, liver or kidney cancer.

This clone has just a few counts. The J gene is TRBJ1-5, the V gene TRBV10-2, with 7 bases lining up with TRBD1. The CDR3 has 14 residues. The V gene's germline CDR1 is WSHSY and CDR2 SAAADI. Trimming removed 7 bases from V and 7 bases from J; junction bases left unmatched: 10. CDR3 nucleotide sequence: TGCGCCAGCAAGGATAGGGGGCGTGAGCAGCCCCAGCATTTT. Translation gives CASKDRGREQPQHF.

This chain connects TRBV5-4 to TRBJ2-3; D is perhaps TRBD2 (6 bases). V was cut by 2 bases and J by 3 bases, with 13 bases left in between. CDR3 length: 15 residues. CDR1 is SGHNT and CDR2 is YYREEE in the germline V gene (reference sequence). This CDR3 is CASSFNGRKTDTQYF. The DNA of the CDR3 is TGTGCCAGCAGCTTTAACGGGAGAAAAACAGATACGCAGTATTTT.

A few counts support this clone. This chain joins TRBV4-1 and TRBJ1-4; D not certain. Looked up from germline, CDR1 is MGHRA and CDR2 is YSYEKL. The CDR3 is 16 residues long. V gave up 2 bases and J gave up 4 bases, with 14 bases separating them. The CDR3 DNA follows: TGCGCCAGCAGCCAAATTATCCGCCGTGGTAATGAAAAACTGTTTTTT. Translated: CASSQIIRRGNEKLFF.

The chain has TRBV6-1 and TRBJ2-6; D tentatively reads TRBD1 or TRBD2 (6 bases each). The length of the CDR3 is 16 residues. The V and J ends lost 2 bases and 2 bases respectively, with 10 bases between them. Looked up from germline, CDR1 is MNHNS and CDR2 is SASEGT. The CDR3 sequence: CASSERGGPGANVLTF. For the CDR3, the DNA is TGTGCCAGCAGTGAACGTGGGGGGCCTGGGGCCAACGTCCTGACTTTC.

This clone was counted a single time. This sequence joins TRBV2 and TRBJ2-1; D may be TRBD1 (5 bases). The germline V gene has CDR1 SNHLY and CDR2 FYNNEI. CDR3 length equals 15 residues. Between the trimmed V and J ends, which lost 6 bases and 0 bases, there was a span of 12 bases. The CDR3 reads CASSVDRSSYNEQFF. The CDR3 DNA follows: TGTGCCAGCAGCGTCGACAGAAGCTCCTACAATGAGCAGTTCTTC.

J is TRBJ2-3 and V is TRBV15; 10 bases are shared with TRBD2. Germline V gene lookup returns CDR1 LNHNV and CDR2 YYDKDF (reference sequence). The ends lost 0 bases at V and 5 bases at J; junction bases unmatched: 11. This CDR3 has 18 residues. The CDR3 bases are TGTGCCACCAGCAGAGATCGAGCGGGGGGGGACAAAGGAGATACGCAGTATTTT. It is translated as CATSRDRAGGDKGDTQYF.

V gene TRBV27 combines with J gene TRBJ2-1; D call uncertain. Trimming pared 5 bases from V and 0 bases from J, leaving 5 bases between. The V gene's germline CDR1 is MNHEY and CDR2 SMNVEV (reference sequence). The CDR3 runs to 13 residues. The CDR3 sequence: CASSRTSYNEQFF. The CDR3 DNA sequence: TGTGCCAGCAGTCGGACCTCCTACAATGAGCAGTTCTTC.

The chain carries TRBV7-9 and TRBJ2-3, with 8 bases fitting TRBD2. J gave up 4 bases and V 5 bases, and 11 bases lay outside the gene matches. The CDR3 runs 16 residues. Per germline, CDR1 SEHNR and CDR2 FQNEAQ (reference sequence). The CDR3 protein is CASSPFLGLGSDTQYF. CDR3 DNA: TGTGCCAGCAGCCCTTTCCTGGGACTAGGATCAGATACGCAGTATTTT.

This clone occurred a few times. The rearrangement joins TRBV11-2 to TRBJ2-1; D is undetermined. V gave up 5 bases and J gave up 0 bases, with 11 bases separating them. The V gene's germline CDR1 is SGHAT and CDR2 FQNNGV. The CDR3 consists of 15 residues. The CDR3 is CASSPTSLSYNEQFF. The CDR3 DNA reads TGTGCCAGCAGCCCCACTTCGCTCTCCTACAATGAGCAGTTCTTC. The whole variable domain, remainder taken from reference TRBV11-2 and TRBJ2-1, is EAGVAQSPRYKIIEKRQSVAFWCNPISGHATLYWYQQILGQGPKLLIQFQNNGVVDDSQLPKDRFSAERLKGVDSTLKIQPAKLEDSAVYLCASSPTSLSYNEQFFGPGTRLTVL.

CDR3 sequence reads: CASSVKQGDTQYF. The CDR3 DNA reads TGTGCCAGCAGTGTGAAACAGGGGGATACGCAGTATTTT. The rearrangement links TRBV6-1 to TRBJ2-3; 7 bases agree with TRBD1. J was trimmed by 6 bases and V by 4 bases; bases with no gene match: 4. The CDR3 sequence is 13 residues long. CDR1 and CDR2 (germline): MNHNS, SASEGT.

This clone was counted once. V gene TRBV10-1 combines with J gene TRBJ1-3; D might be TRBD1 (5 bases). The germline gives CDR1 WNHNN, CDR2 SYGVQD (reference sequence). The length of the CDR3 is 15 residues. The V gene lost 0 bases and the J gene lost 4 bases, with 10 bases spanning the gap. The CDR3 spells CASSESVGQGNTIYF. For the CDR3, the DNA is TGCGCCAGCAGTGAGTCGGTGGGGCAAGGAAACACCATATATTTT.

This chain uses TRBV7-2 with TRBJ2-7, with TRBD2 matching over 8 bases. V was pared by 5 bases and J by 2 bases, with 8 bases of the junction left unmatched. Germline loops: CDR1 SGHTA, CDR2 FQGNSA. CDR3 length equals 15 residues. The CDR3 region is CASSPLSGIAYEQYF. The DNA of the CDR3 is TGTGCCAGCAGCCCTCTTAGCGGGATCGCCTACGAGCAGTACTTC.

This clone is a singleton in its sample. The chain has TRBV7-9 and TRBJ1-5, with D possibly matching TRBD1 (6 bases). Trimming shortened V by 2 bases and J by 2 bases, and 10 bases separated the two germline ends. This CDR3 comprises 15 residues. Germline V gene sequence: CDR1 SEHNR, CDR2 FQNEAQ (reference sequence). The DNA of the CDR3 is TGTGCCAGCAGCTTACAGGGGTCTGGCAATCAGCCCCAGCATTTT. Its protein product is CASSLQGSGNQPQHF.

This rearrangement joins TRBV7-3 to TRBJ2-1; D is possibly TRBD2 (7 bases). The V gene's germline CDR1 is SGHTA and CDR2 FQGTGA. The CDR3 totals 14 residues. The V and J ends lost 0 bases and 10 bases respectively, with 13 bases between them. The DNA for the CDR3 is TGTGCCAGCAGCTTAACAGGGGGGGCAAAGGAGCAGTTCTTC. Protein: CASSLTGGAKEQFF.

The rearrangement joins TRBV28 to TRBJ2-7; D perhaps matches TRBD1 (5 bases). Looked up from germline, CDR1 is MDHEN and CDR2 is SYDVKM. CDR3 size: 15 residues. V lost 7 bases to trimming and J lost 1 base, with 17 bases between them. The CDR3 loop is CASTSPQTDSYEQYF. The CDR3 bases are TGTGCCAGCACCTCACCACAGACAGATTCCTACGAGCAGTACTTC. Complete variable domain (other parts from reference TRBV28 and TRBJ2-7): DVKVTQSSRYLVKRTGEKVFLECVQDMDHENMFWYRQDPGLGLRLIYFSYDVKMKEKGDIPEGYSVSREKKERFSLILESASTNQTSMYLCASTSPQTDSYEQYFGPGTRLTVT.

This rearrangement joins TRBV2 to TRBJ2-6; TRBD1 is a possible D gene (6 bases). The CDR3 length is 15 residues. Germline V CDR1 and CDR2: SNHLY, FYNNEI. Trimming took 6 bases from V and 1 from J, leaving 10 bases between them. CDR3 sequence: CASSETGSGANVLTF. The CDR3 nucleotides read TGTGCCAGCAGCGAAACAGGGTCTGGGGCCAACGTCCTGACTTTC.

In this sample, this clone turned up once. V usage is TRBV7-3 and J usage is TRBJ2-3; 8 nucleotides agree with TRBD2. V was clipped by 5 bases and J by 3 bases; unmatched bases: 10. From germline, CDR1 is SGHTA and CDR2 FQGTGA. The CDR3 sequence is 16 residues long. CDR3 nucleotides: TGTGCCAGCAGCACGCGAAGCGGGAGCGAGACAGATACGCAGTATTTT. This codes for CASSTRSGSETDTQYF.